One T cell receptor beta chain is described in this entry. The antigen is unknown. The data stem from a study of OX40 agonist ivuxolimab in advanced cancers. Study-level information: Eligibility rules accepted prior anti-PD-1, anti-PD-L1 or anti-CTLA-4 therapy, and 40% to 50% had some. Broader study findings: Nonresponders, in some cases, also had low normalized T-cell clonal expansion. More expanded clones were found, on average, in CD8+ than in CD4+ T cells.

The CDR3 covers 15 residues. Germline assignment: CDR1 SGHAT and CDR2 FQNNGV. Trimming removed 0 bases from V and 2 bases from J, with 8 bases in between. Clones were read by immunoSEQ multiplex PCR, and TCRdb kept only the in-frame ones, dropping some. This sample has about 88,000 clones, with roughly 89% found just once. This clonotype was obtained from an adult with an advanced solid tumor such as melanoma, head and neck, liver or kidney cancer. Sequencing was performed on CD4+ or CD8+ T cells sorted from blood, taken in a trial of the OX40 agonist ivuxolimab. The V and J genes are TRBV11-2 and TRBJ2-1; D tentatively fits TRBD1 or TRBD2 (6 bases each). As DNA, the CDR3 is TGTGCCAGCAGCTTAGACGGGGGCCCCTACAATGAGCAGTTCTTC. Amino acid sequence: CASSLDGGPYNEQFF. Using reference TRBV11-2 and TRBJ2-1 for the parts outside the CDR3, the full variable domain is EAGVAQSPRYKIIEKRQSVAFWCNPISGHATLYWYQQILGQGPKLLIQFQNNGVVDDSQLPKDRFSAERLKGVDSTLKIQPAKLEDSAVYLCASSLDGGPYNEQFFGPGTRLTVL.